These T cell receptor beta chains were read from a single sample in a study of cytotoxic CD8 clonotypes in ibrutinib-treated CLL. Here immunoSEQ multiplex PCR was the method, and the copy in TCRdb shows in-frame clones only, minus some. The data contain tens of thousands of clones, 50% to 70% of them singletons. The starting material was PBMCs, obtained at disease progression, from a patient treated with ibrutinib. These receptors were collected from a human donor with chronic lymphocytic leukemia. Both conserved end residues are part of each CDR3. The D gene is left open where the match is weak. A row's size may be missing; if present it is once, few, many or a size class.

d_call: TRBD2
clone_size: once
j_call: TRBJ2-5
v_call: TRBV5-1
cdr3_nt: TGCGCCAGCAGCTTACTAGGACTAGCGGGAGGGATACAGGAGACCCAGTACTTC
cdr3_aa: CASSLLGLAGGIQETQYF

d_call: TRBD1
clone_size: NA
j_call: TRBJ2-3
v_call: TRBV10-3
cdr3_nt: TGTGCCAGCAGGACAGGGTGGGCCCCAGATACGCAGTATTTT
cdr3_aa: CASRTGWAPDTQYF

d_call: NA
clone_size: few
j_call: TRBJ1-5
v_call: TRBV30
cdr3_nt: TGTGCCTGGAGTGTGGCTCAGGGGCCTCAGCCCCAGCATTTT
cdr3_aa: CAWSVAQGPQPQHF

d_call: TRBD1
clone_size: NA
j_call: TRBJ2-7
v_call: TRBV6-1
cdr3_nt: TGTGCCAGCAGTGCACCGCACCGGACAGGACCTGAGCAGTACTTC
cdr3_aa: CASSAPHRTGPEQYF

d_call: NA
clone_size: few
j_call: TRBJ2-6
v_call: TRBV5-4
cdr3_nt: TGTGCCAGCAGCTGGGGCGGTATGTACGGGGCCAACGTCCTGACTTTC
cdr3_aa: CASSWGGMYGANVLTF

d_call: NA
clone_size: few
j_call: TRBJ2-1
v_call: TRBV7-2
cdr3_nt: TGTGCCAGCAGCTTAGCGAGGGAGAATGAGCAGTTCTTC
cdr3_aa: CASSLARENEQFF

d_call: NA
clone_size: few
j_call: TRBJ1-6
v_call: TRBV28
cdr3_nt: TGTGCCAGCAGAGGGAGCTCCTATAATTCACCCCTCCACTTT
cdr3_aa: CASRGSSYNSPLHF

d_call: TRBD2
clone_size: few
j_call: TRBJ2-1
v_call: TRBV6-4
cdr3_nt: TGTGCCAGCAGATTCTATGGGGGGGAGAATGAGCAGTTCTTC
cdr3_aa: CASRFYGGENEQFF

d_call: TRBD1
clone_size: NA
j_call: TRBJ2-1
v_call: TRBV5-1
cdr3_nt: TGCGCCAGCAGCTTTACAGGGGGCGAGTACAATGAGCAGTTCTTC
cdr3_aa: CASSFTGGEYNEQFF

d_call: TRBD1
clone_size: NA
j_call: TRBJ2-2
v_call: TRBV9
cdr3_nt: TGTGCCAGCAGCGTCGGACAGGTCCGGGGTGTCGGGGAGCTGTTTTTT
cdr3_aa: CASSVGQVRGVGELFF

d_call: NA
clone_size: NA
j_call: TRBJ1-2
v_call: TRBV27
cdr3_nt: TGTGCCAGCAGTTCGGACGGGATTAGCTACACCTTC
cdr3_aa: CASSSDGISYTF

d_call: NA
clone_size: NA
j_call: TRBJ1-2
v_call: TRBV15
cdr3_nt: TGTGCCACCAGCAAGCGGGACACACTACAGGCTGGCTACACCTTC
cdr3_aa: CATSKRDTLQAGYTF

d_call: NA
clone_size: NA
j_call: TRBJ2-1
v_call: TRBV29-1
cdr3_nt: TGCAGCGCCTCGGGCTCCGCAGGCGGTGAGCAGTTCTTC
cdr3_aa: CSASGSAGGEQFF

d_call: NA
clone_size: NA
j_call: TRBJ1-3
v_call: TRBV9
cdr3_nt: TGTGCCAGCAGCGTTTCACCGGGGGGCGCGTCTGGAAACACCATATATTTT
cdr3_aa: CASSVSPGGASGNTIYF

d_call: NA
clone_size: NA
j_call: TRBJ2-1
v_call: TRBV7-2
cdr3_nt: TGTGCCAGCAGCTTTCTTGGTCAGGAGCAGTTCTTC
cdr3_aa: CASSFLGQEQFF

d_call: NA
clone_size: NA
j_call: TRBJ2-1
v_call: TRBV30
cdr3_nt: TGTGCCTGCCCTTTAGGGGGCTACAATGAGCAGTTCTTC
cdr3_aa: CACPLGGYNEQFF

d_call: NA
clone_size: once
j_call: TRBJ2-7
v_call: TRBV10-3
cdr3_nt: TGTGCCATCAGCGGACCTTGGGACGCCAGCGAGCAGTACTTC
cdr3_aa: CAISGPWDASEQYF

d_call: TRBD2
clone_size: few
j_call: TRBJ2-3
v_call: TRBV9
cdr3_nt: TGTGCCAGCAGCGTGACTAGCGGGGGATACACAGATACGCAGTATTTT
cdr3_aa: CASSVTSGGYTDTQYF

d_call: NA
clone_size: few
j_call: TRBJ1-1
v_call: TRBV7-9
cdr3_nt: TGTGCCAGCAGCACTACACGGGATTCCACTGAAGCTTTCTTT
cdr3_aa: CASSTTRDSTEAFF

d_call: NA
clone_size: few
j_call: TRBJ1-5
v_call: TRBV7-8
cdr3_nt: TGTGCCAGCAGCGGTCGACAGGATGGTCAGCCCCAGCATTTT
cdr3_aa: CASSGRQDGQPQHF

d_call: NA
clone_size: many
j_call: TRBJ1-2
v_call: TRBV28
cdr3_nt: TGTGCCAGCAGTTATCAAGACAGAAGTTATGGCTACACCTTC
cdr3_aa: CASSYQDRSYGYTF

d_call: NA
clone_size: NA
j_call: TRBJ1-3
v_call: TRBV7-3
cdr3_nt: TGTGCCAGCAGCCCTCGGGGGAGGACAGGAAACACCATATATTTT
cdr3_aa: CASSPRGRTGNTIYF

d_call: TRBD2
clone_size: NA
j_call: TRBJ2-2
v_call: TRBV29-1
cdr3_nt: TGCAGCGTTGGGTCTAAGTGGGAGGGCGTCACCGGGGAGCTGTTTTTT
cdr3_aa: CSVGSKWEGVTGELFF

d_call: NA
clone_size: NA
j_call: TRBJ2-7
v_call: TRBV28
cdr3_nt: TGTGCCAGCAGTTCCTCGAGTGTTATAAGCTCCTACGAGCAGTACTTC
cdr3_aa: CASSSSSVISSYEQYF